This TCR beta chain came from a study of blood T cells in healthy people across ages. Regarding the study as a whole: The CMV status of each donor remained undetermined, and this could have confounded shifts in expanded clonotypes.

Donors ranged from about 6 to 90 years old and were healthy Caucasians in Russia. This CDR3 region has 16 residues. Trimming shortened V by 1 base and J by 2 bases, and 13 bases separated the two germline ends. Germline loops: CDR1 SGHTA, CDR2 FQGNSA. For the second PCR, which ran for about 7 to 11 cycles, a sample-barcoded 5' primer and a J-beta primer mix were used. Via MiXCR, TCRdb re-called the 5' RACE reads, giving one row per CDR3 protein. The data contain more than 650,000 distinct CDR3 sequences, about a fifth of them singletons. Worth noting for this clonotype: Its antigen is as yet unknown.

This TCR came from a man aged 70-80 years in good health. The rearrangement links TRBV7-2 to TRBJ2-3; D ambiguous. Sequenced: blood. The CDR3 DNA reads TGTGCCAGCAGCTTAGGGGCTAGGCACTACACAGATACGCAGTATTTT. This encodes CASSLGARHYTDTQYF.